The 2 T cell receptor beta chains below were found in one sample sequenced in a study of blood T cell repertoires in COVID-19. Clones were sequenced by immunoSEQ multiplex PCR, and TCRdb holds only the in-frame ones, with some missing. This table has around 150,000 clones, approximately 84% appearing once. Material: peripheral blood. These TCRs come from an elderly woman with acute or convalescent COVID-19.

The chain couples TRBV7-2 to TRBJ1-5; 10 bases align to TRBD1. Trimming cost V 1 base and J 6 bases; bases outside gene matches: 6. This CDR3 has 16 amino acids. Germline-derived CDR1 and CDR2 are SGHTA and FQGNSA. The CDR3 sequence is CASSLVGTGVGQPQHF. CDR3 nucleotides: TGTGCCAGCAGCTTAGTAGGGACAGGGGTTGGTCAGCCCCAGCATTTT. The variable domain in full, with the rest retrieved from reference TRBV7-2 and TRBJ1-5, is GAGVSQSPSNKVTEKGKDVELRCDPISGHTALYWYRQSLGQGLEFLIYFQGNSAPDKSGLPSDRFSAERTGGSVSTLTIQRTQQEDSAVYLCASSLVGTGVGQPQHFGDGTRLSIL.

V is TRBV9 and J is TRBJ2-5, with 8 nucleotides matching TRBD1. CDR1 is SGDLS, CDR2 YYNGEE, per germline. With V trimmed by 2 bases and J by 3 bases, 3 bases remained unmatched. The CDR3 has 14 residues. CDR3: CASSVGTGKETQYF. The CDR3, as DNA: TGTGCCAGCAGCGTCGGGACAGGAAAAGAGACCCAGTACTTC.